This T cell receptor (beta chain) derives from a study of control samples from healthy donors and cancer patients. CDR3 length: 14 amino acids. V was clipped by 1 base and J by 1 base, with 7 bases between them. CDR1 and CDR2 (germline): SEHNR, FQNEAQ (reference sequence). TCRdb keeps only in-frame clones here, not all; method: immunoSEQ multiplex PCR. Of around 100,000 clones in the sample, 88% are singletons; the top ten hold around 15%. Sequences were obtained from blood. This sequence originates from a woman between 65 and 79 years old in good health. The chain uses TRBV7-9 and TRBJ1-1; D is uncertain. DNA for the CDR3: TGTGCCAGCAGCTTAGAAACTCCGAACACTGAAGCTTTCTTT. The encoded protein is CASSLETPNTEAFF.